The 12 T cell receptor beta chains reported below all come from one sample, sequenced in a study of CD8 T cells in ankylosing spondylitis. General study findings and limits: Characteristic of ankylosing spondylitis blood, it appeared, was a TCR beta motif comprising several highly homologous variants.

TCRdb analysed the 5' RACE reads with MiXCR anew, one entry per CDR3 protein. This repertoire shows about 220,000 distinct CDR3 sequences, around 7.9% found once; its top ten account for about 14%. What these receptors recognize is not known. Sequencing input: blood, either unsorted or a sorted T cell fraction (not recorded which). These receptors were obtained from a male donor with ankylosing spondylitis.

In this sample, this clonotype turned up many times. The chain employs TRBV4-1 and TRBJ1-1; D might be TRBD1 (6 bases). CDR1 and CDR2 (germline): MGHRA, YSYEKL. The V and J ends lost 4 bases and 1 base respectively, with 13 bases between them. The CDR3 sequence is 15 residues long. CDR3 DNA sequence: TGCGCCAGCAGCCTTCAGGACAGATCGAACACTGAAGCTTTCTTT. Amino acids: CASSLQDRSNTEAFF.

This clonotype was observed at least ten times. The rearrangement uses TRBV20-1 and TRBJ1-1; 8 positions match TRBD1. Per the germline V gene, CDR1 is DFQATT and CDR2 is SNEGSKA (reference sequence). The CDR3 has 13 residues. Trimming cost V 6 bases and J 8 bases; bases outside gene matches: 11. The CDR3 loop reads CSAKGQVEFEAFF. For the CDR3, the DNA is TGCAGTGCCAAGGGACAGGTGGAATTCGAAGCTTTCTTT.

This clonotype has more than one count but fewer than ten. The chain links TRBV7-8 to TRBJ2-1, with TRBD2 identical over 14 bases. Trimming removed 5 bases from V and 12 bases from J; junction bases left unmatched: 15. Germline V CDR1 and CDR2: SGHVS, FQNEAQ. There are 17 residues in the CDR3. CDR3: CASSPYLAGLAGEAQFF. The CDR3 DNA sequence: TGTGCCAGCAGCCCCTATCTCGCGGGACTAGCGGGAGAAGCGCAGTTCTTC.

This clonotype was counted a few times. J is TRBJ2-7 and V is TRBV20-1; no clear D. The length of the CDR3 is 10 residues. From germline, CDR1 is DFQATT and CDR2 SNEGSKA (reference sequence). The V gene lost 5 bases and the J gene lost 8 bases, with 10 bases spanning the gap. The CDR3 DNA is TGCAGTGCTGTGGATAGTCAGCAGTACTTC. Its translation: CSAVDSQQYF.

This clonotype has only one observation. The chain carries TRBV12-3 or TRBV12-4 and TRBJ2-4; D gene unclear. V shed 1 base and J shed 8 bases, with 9 bases lying between them. This CDR3 comprises 13 residues. The CDR3 region has the DNA TGTGCCAGCAGTTTAGGGCAAGGGCACATTCAGTACTTC. It encodes CASSLGQGHIQYF.

This clonotype was observed many times. This chain connects TRBV2 to TRBJ1-2; no reliable D call. Trimming removed 8 bases at V and 3 bases at J, with 19 bases between. Per the germline V gene, CDR1 is SNHLY and CDR2 is FYNNEI. This CDR3 has 15 residues. CDR3: CASFPNLRADYGYTF. DNA for the CDR3: TGTGCCAGCTTTCCTAACCTAAGAGCTGACTATGGCTACACCTTC.

This clonotype occurred many times. The DNA of the CDR3 is TGTGCCAGCCTTGGCGGGGTCGGCTATGGCTACACCTTC. It codes for CASLGGVGYGYTF. This chain connects TRBV6-1 to TRBJ1-2; no firm D call. The ends were cut back, 8 bases at V and 4 bases at J, with 14 bases in the middle. CDR3 length equals 13 residues. CDR1 and CDR2 from the germline V gene are MNHNS and SASEGT.

V and J are TRBV3-1 and TRBJ2-3; D is possibly TRBD1 (6 bases). With 0 bases removed from V and 5 bases from J, the gap between germline ends came to 18 bases. CDR3 size: 17 residues. The germline V gene encodes CDR1 LGHDT and CDR2 YNNKEL (reference sequence). CDR3 protein: CASSQDQYRVSGDTQYF. The CDR3 nucleotides are TGTGCCAGCAGCCAAGATCAATACAGGGTATCAGGAGATACGCAGTATTTT.

This clonotype was recorded at least ten times. J is TRBJ2-3 and V is TRBV11-2; 7 bases are a match to TRBD2. This CDR3 contains 16 residues. Germline lookup yields CDR1 SGHAT and CDR2 FQNNGV. Germline trimming cut 8 bases from V and 1 base from J; bases unmatched to any gene: 12. This CDR3 reads CASSGTGGIGTDTQYF. The CDR3 DNA follows: TGTGCCAGCTCAGGGACGGGGGGTATCGGCACAGATACGCAGTATTTT.

Only a few counts were recorded for this clonotype. The CDR3 nucleotides are TGTGCTAGTGGTCCAAACGTTTTCACAGATACGCAGTATTTT. Its translation: CASGPNVFTDTQYF. The rearrangement links TRBV12-5 to TRBJ2-3; D unresolved. The length of the CDR3 is 14 residues. CDR1 and CDR2 (germline): LGHNT, FRNRAP. V lost 5 bases to trimming and J lost 2 bases, with 11 bases between them.

This clonotype was counted many times. The chain is built from TRBV20-1 and TRBJ2-7, with D unresolved. The length of the CDR3 is 13 residues. The germline V gene encodes CDR1 DFQATT and CDR2 SNEGSKA (reference sequence). With 0 bases removed from V and 4 bases from J, the gap between germline ends came to 10 bases. This CDR3 reads CSARDLGIYEQYF. The CDR3 region has the DNA TGCAGTGCTAGAGATCTTGGGATTTACGAGCAGTACTTC.

This clonotype was seen repeatedly, ten times or more. The chain links TRBV20-1 to TRBJ2-7; no definite D call. This CDR3 is 12 amino acids long. The V gene lost 3 bases and the J gene lost 5 bases, with 11 bases spanning the gap. Germline lookup yields CDR1 DFQATT and CDR2 SNEGSKA (reference sequence). CDR3: CSARIYRHEQYF. CDR3 in DNA: TGCAGTGCTAGGATTTATCGACACGAGCAGTACTTC.